Presented here are 14 T cell receptor beta chains from one specimen sequenced in a study of glioma-infiltrating T cells after dendritic cell vaccination. Measured with immunoSEQ multiplex PCR; TCRdb has only the in-frame clones, and not every one. The table shows under 100,000 clones, with over 65% occurring only once. Source: blood, taken before dendritic cell vaccination. The receptors derive from a human donor with glioblastoma.

V gene TRBV11-3 combines with J gene TRBJ2-7; possibly TRBD2 for D (6 bases). Germline-derived CDR1 and CDR2 are SGHNT and YENEEA. The CDR3 extends over 16 amino acids. V was pared by 0 bases and J by 2 bases, with 14 bases between. This chain's CDR3 is CASSLDNGLITYEQYF. In nucleotides, the CDR3 is TGTGCCAGCAGCTTAGATAATGGACTAATAACCTACGAGCAGTACTTC.

This sequence joins TRBV6-5 and TRBJ2-7; the match to TRBD2 covers 11 bases. Germline V CDR1 and CDR2: MNHEY, SVGAGI. V dropped 6 bases and J dropped 4; count of bases not matched to a gene: 8. This CDR3 comprises 15 residues. This chain's CDR3 is CASRLASGGLYEQYF. The CDR3 coding sequence is TGTGCCAGCAGACTAGCTAGCGGGGGGTTATACGAGCAGTACTTC.

V is TRBV7-2 and J is TRBJ2-7, with a possible D match to TRBD2 (5 bases). Germline V gives CDR1 SGHTA, CDR2 FQGNSA. The CDR3 has 14 residues. V was trimmed by 4 bases and J by 5 bases, leaving 15 bases between them. The CDR3 DNA sequence: TGTGCCAGCAGCTATGCTAGCAAGGATCACGAGCAGTACTTC. This gives the protein CASSYASKDHEQYF. Based on the CDR3 plus reference TRBV7-2 and TRBJ2-7, the full variable domain is GAGVSQSPSNKVTEKGKDVELRCDPISGHTALYWYRQSLGQGLEFLIYFQGNSAPDKSGLPSDRFSAERTGGSVSTLTIQRTQQEDSAVYLCASSYASKDHEQYFGPGTRLTVT.

The CDR3 region is CAWREGGSGNTIYF. The CDR3 bases are TGTGCCTGGAGGGAAGGGGGCTCTGGAAACACCATATATTTT. The genes are TRBV30 and TRBJ1-3, with D possibly being TRBD1 (6 bases). V lost 3 bases and J 0 bases, leaving 9 bases between the germline ends. This CDR3 contains 14 residues. Germline V CDR1 and CDR2: GTSNPN, SVGIG (reference sequence).

The V gene is TRBV7-8, the J gene TRBJ1-5; D may be TRBD1 (5 bases). CDR1 and CDR2 from the germline V gene are SGHVS and FQNEAQ. V lost 1 base and J lost 0, with 13 bases in between. This CDR3 is built from 17 residues. The CDR3 region has the DNA TGTGCCAGCAGCTTAGGTGGGGCTGGGTTTAGCAATCAGCCCCAGCATTTT. Translated: CASSLGGAGFSNQPQHF.

The V call is TRBV27, the J call TRBJ2-1, with TRBD2 matching 7 bases. The germline V gene encodes CDR1 MNHEY and CDR2 SMNVEV (reference sequence). V was pared by 1 base and J by 6 bases, with 24 bases of the junction left unmatched. This CDR3 region has 21 residues. CDR3 in amino acids: CASSLWRPSGTRPKGLNEQFF. DNA for the CDR3: TGTGCCAGCAGTTTATGGCGGCCTAGCGGCACAAGACCCAAGGGCCTCAATGAGCAGTTCTTC.

The chain couples TRBV7-9 to TRBJ1-2, with D possibly TRBD1 on 5 matching bases. With 5 bases removed from V and 8 bases from J, the gap between germline ends came to 15 bases. CDR1 and CDR2 (germline): SEHNR, FQNEAQ (reference sequence). The CDR3 spans 13 residues. CDR3 sequence (DNA): TGTGCCAGCAGCGGACGGGGGGTTCGGGGCTACACCTTC. It yields the protein CASSGRGVRGYTF.

The gene calls are TRBV14 and TRBJ2-3; D remains ambiguous. Germline values: CDR1 SGHDN, CDR2 FVKESK. V lost 1 base, J lost 8 bases, and 10 bases lay in between. This CDR3 contains 13 residues. The CDR3 DNA reads as TGTGCCAGCAGCCAAGCCCTGACTGCTACGCAGTATTTT. Translating gives CASSQALTATQYF.

This chain's CDR3 is CATSPAGGPHEQFF. The CDR3 nucleotides read TGTGCCACCAGCCCGGCGGGGGGCCCTCATGAGCAGTTCTTC. The V and J genes are TRBV15 and TRBJ2-1; 8 bases are a match to TRBD2. Trimming took 5 bases from V and 8 from J; bases not matched to a gene: 8. Germline CDR1 reads LNHNV; CDR2 reads YYDKDF (reference sequence). The CDR3 spans 14 residues.

The chain uses TRBV4-1 and TRBJ2-1, with 11 positions matching TRBD2. The V gene end was trimmed by 3 bases and the J gene end by 4 bases; junction bases not matched to a gene: 5. Germline CDR1 MGHRA, CDR2 YSYEKL. The CDR3 runs 16 residues. In DNA, the CDR3 is TGCGCCAGCAGCCAGCAACTAGCGGGGGCTTACAATGAGCAGTTCTTC. Residues: CASSQQLAGAYNEQFF.

The J gene is TRBJ1-6, the V gene TRBV11-2; D is undetermined. Germline CDR1 SGHAT, CDR2 FQNNGV. V dropped 2 bases and J dropped 4 bases, with 6 bases sitting between them. The CDR3 extends over 14 amino acids. CDR3 loop: CASSLSHYNSPLHF. The CDR3 DNA sequence: TGTGCCAGCAGCTTATCCCATTATAATTCACCCCTCCACTTT.

J is TRBJ1-1 and V is TRBV7-3, with 7 nucleotides matching TRBD1. This CDR3 region has 15 residues. Germline V gene data show CDR1 as SGHTA and CDR2 as FQGTGA. V was pared by 4 bases and J by 1 base, with 6 bases of the junction left unmatched. This chain's CDR3 is CASSSTGPPNTEAFF. The CDR3, as DNA: TGTGCCAGCAGCTCGACAGGGCCCCCGAACACTGAAGCTTTCTTT.

The V call is TRBV6-5, the J call TRBJ1-2; 7 positions match TRBD1. Germline CDR1 and CDR2: MNHEY and SVGAGI. The junction had 9 bases not matched to a gene; V was cut back by 0 bases and J by 8 bases. The CDR3 covers 15 residues. The CDR3 DNA follows: TGTGCCAGCAGTTACTCGCCCCAGGGGGTATGGGGCTACACCTTC. It specifies CASSYSPQGVWGYTF.

The chain has TRBV5-1 and TRBJ2-3; a possible D gene is TRBD2 (5 bases). CDR1 is SGHRS and CDR2 is YFSETQ in the germline V gene. CDR3 length: 15 residues. V dropped 0 bases and J dropped 4 bases, with 12 bases sitting between them. The CDR3 nucleotides read TGCGCCAGCAGCTTGGTATCCGCCGGGGCAGATACGCAGTATTTT. Its protein is CASSLVSAGADTQYF.